Listed below are T cell receptor beta chains from one sample, sequenced in a study of neurological immune-mediated disorders. One entry per CDR3 protein, called by TCRdb with MiXCR from the 5' RACE reads. The table shows some 65,000 distinct CDR3 sequences, with about 4% occurring only once. Sequenced: PBMCs. The receptors were sampled from a middle-aged man with multiple sclerosis. Both conserved end residues are part of each CDR3. The D gene is left open where the match is weak. Size tells how often a clone was seen (once, few, many) or the class of an expanded clone, and some rows leave it out.

J gene,D gene,clone size,V gene,CDR3 DNA,CDR3 protein
TRBJ2-5,.,many,TRBV10-3,TGTGCCATCAGTGAGTCGGGCGCGGGGTTGGAGACCCAGTACTTC,CAISESGAGLETQYF
TRBJ1-5,.,many,TRBV27,TGTGCCAGCGCACAGGGTAACGTCCAGCCCCAGCATTTT,CASAQGNVQPQHF
TRBJ1-1,.,many,TRBV5-1,TGCGCCAGCAGCGTGCACCCGACAGTGTGGGACACTGAAGCTTTCTTT,CASSVHPTVWDTEAFF
TRBJ2-5,.,many,TRBV5-1,TGCGCCAGCAGCCTTAGCGGCCAAGAGACCCAGTACTTC,CASSLSGQETQYF
TRBJ2-5,.,.,TRBV20-1,TGCAGTGCCCCAGAGGGGGGGACTATCCAAGAGACCCAGTACTTC,CSAPEGGTIQETQYF
TRBJ2-5,TRBD2,many,TRBV7-8,TGTGCCAGCAGCCCCGAGGGCCCTAGCGGGAGGGAGACCCAGTACTTC,CASSPEGPSGRETQYF
TRBJ1-5,.,few,TRBV2,TGTGCCAGCAGTGTTGATAAGTGGGTCATGGCCCAGCATTTT,CASSVDKWVMAQHF
TRBJ1-2,.,many,TRBV7-3,TGTGCCAGCAGCTTAGACAGGAAATCTTCTGGCTACACCTTC,CASSLDRKSSGYTF
TRBJ1-2,.,.,TRBV14,TGTGCCAGCAGCCAAGATGGAGTACATAACTATGGCTACACCTTC,CASSQDGVHNYGYTF
TRBJ2-2,TRBD1,many,TRBV9,TGTGCCAGCAGCGTTAAAGGTGGGACAGCGAACACCGGGGAGCTGTTTTTT,CASSVKGGTANTGELFF
TRBJ1-2,.,many,TRBV7-2,TGTGCCAGCAGCTTAGATGTGGTTTTTAGCTATGGCTACACCTTC,CASSLDVVFSYGYTF
TRBJ1-1,.,few,TRBV5-6,TGTGCCAGCAGACAAGACAAAGGCCGCTCGAACACTGAAGCTTTCTTT,CASRQDKGRSNTEAFF
TRBJ1-1,.,many,TRBV6-5,TGTGCCAGCAGTTACTCGAGAGGGGTGAACACTGAAGCTTTCTTT,CASSYSRGVNTEAFF
TRBJ1-1,TRBD1,many,TRBV6-2/TRBV6-3,TGTGCCAGCAGAAACGTCTATAAGGGGGCGGGAACTGAAGCTTTCTTT,CASRNVYKGAGTEAFF
TRBJ2-5,TRBD1,many,TRBV5-1,TGCGCCAGCAGTTTCCCAGGGGGAAGCGAGACCCAGTACTTC,CASSFPGGSETQYF
TRBJ1-5,.,many,TRBV24-1,TGTGCCACCAGTGAACAGGGCGGAGGGGGTCAGCCCCAGCATTTT,CATSEQGGGGQPQHF
TRBJ2-7,TRBD2,many,TRBV4-3,TGCGCCAGCAGTCCTAGCGGGGGCGTCCCCTACGAGCAGTACTTC,CASSPSGGVPYEQYF
TRBJ2-2,TRBD1,many,TRBV5-1,TGCGCCAGCAGCTCGACAGGGTTCACCGGGGAGCTGTTTTTT,CASSSTGFTGELFF
TRBJ1-5,.,many,TRBV20-1,TGCAGTGGAATAAACTCTGTGGGGCAGCCCCAGCATTTT,CSGINSVGQPQHF
TRBJ1-4,.,many,TRBV4-2,TGTGCCAGCAGCCTGGGTCTTGGCGCGAGGAATGAAAAACTGTTTTTT,CASSLGLGARNEKLFF
TRBJ1-6,.,.,TRBV20-1,TGCAGTGCCCGAGTGACGGGAGCGGATTCACCCCTCAACTTT,CSARVTGADSPLNF
TRBJ1-2,TRBD1,many,TRBV20-1,TGCAGTGCCCTAAGGGGACAGGGGGTTACTAACTATGGCTACACCTTC,CSALRGQGVTNYGYTF
TRBJ2-1,.,few,TRBV19,TGTGCCAGTAGTATCGTGGGGGGGCCGGGGCAGTTCTTC,CASSIVGGPGQFF
TRBJ1-5,TRBD1,many,TRBV27,TGTAGTACAGGGGACCGCAATCAGCCCCAGCATTTT,CSTGDRNQPQHF
TRBJ1-1,TRBD1,many,TRBV20-1,TGCAGTGCTATGGACAGGGGGCGCTTTACCACTGAAGCTTTCTTT,CSAMDRGRFTTEAFF
TRBJ2-6,.,many,TRBV7-8,TGTGCCAGCAGCCTATCGGACAATGTTTTTGGGGCCAACGTCCTGACTTTC,CASSLSDNVFGANVLTF
TRBJ1-1,.,many,TRBV5-1,TGCGCCAGCAGCTTATTCGACGGTGAAGCTTTCTTT,CASSLFDGEAFF
TRBJ2-3,.,many,TRBV12-3/TRBV12-4,TGTGCCAGCAGTTTAGGCAGGTTAGATACGCAGTATTTT,CASSLGRLDTQYF
TRBJ1-1,.,many,TRBV12-3/TRBV12-4,TGTGCCAGCAGTTGGTCGGAACTTGAAGCTTTCTTT,CASSWSELEAFF
TRBJ2-5,.,many,TRBV7-2,TGTGCCAGCAGCTTAGTTAGACTCCAAGAGACCCAGTACTTC,CASSLVRLQETQYF
TRBJ2-2,TRBD1,many,TRBV7-6,TGTGCCAGCAGCATCCGACAGGGCTACACCGGGGAGCTGTTTTTT,CASSIRQGYTGELFF
TRBJ1-5,.,many,TRBV6-5,TGTGCCAGCAGTTACTCGAGGGGCGGTAATCAGCCCCAGAATTTT,CASSYSRGGNQPQNF
TRBJ2-5,.,few,TRBV18,TGTGCCAGCTCACCGGCTCAAAAGACCCAGTACTTC,CASSPAQKTQYF
TRBJ2-2,.,many,TRBV25-1,TGTGCCAGCAGTGAGAGTTCACGGAACACCGGGGAGCTGTTTTTT,CASSESSRNTGELFF
TRBJ2-3,.,few,TRBV5-1,TGCGCCAGCAGCTCTCGGTCAAGCACAGATACGCGGTATTTT,CASSSRSSTDTRYF
TRBJ1-6,.,.,TRBV5-1,TGCGCCAGCAGCTTGCGTCAGGGGAGAGATTCACCCCTCAACTTT,CASSLRQGRDSPLNF
TRBJ2-7,.,.,TRBV20-1,TGCAGTGCTAGAGAGCCTGGACCTACCTACGAGCAGTACTTC,CSAREPGPTYEQYF
TRBJ2-2,.,many,TRBV5-1,TGCGCCAGCAGCTTGGAAGTCGCGACCGGGGAGCTGTTTTTT,CASSLEVATGELFF
TRBJ1-5,.,.,TRBV6-5,TGTGCCAGCAGTTACGTGGGTAGCAATCAGCCCCAGAATTTT,CASSYVGSNQPQNF
TRBJ2-1,TRBD1,many,TRBV5-1,TGCGCCAGCAGCTTGGGGCAGGGGGCCTACAATGAGCAGTTCTTC,CASSLGQGAYNEQFF
TRBJ2-7,TRBD1,many,TRBV20-1,TGCAGTGCGTCCGGGACAGGGGTCTACGAGCAGTACTTC,CSASGTGVYEQYF
TRBJ2-1,TRBD2,many,TRBV28,TGTGCCAGCAGCTACTTTAGCGGGGGGGTCAATGAGCAGTTCTTC,CASSYFSGGVNEQFF
TRBJ2-7,.,many,TRBV12-3/TRBV12-4,TGTGCCAGCAGTTCCGGACAGCCCTACGAGCAGTACTTC,CASSSGQPYEQYF
TRBJ1-2,.,many,TRBV20-1,TGCAGTGCTAGGGGTGAAAACTATGGCTACACCTTC,CSARGENYGYTF
TRBJ1-1,.,many,TRBV7-8,TGTGCCAGCAGCTTAGAACTCGATTCTGCTGAAGCTTTCTTT,CASSLELDSAEAFF
TRBJ2-3,TRBD2,many,TRBV7-8,TGTGCCAGCAGCTTAGGGGGACTAGCGGAAGGCACAGATACGCAGTATTTT,CASSLGGLAEGTDTQYF